These T cell receptor beta chains were read from a single sample in a study of blood T cells in healthy people across ages. TCRdb ran MiXCR on the 5' RACE reads and lists one entry per CDR3 protein. The sample lists about 1,500,000 distinct CDR3 sequences; around 39% were seen once. The sequenced sample was blood. The source is a woman aged 18-29 years in good health. The CDR3 runs from the conserved cysteine through the conserved F or W. Fields, in order: V gene, J gene, clone size, D gene, CDR3 protein, CDR3 DNA. The D gene is left open where the match is weak. Size tells how often a clone was seen (once, few, many) or the class of an expanded clone, and some rows leave it out.

v_call: TRBV25-1
j_call: TRBJ2-2
clone_size: few
d_call: NA
cdr3_aa: CASSLQVSAGELFF
cdr3_nt: TGTGCCAGCAGTTTACAGGTGTCGGCCGGGGAGCTGTTTTTT

v_call: TRBV5-1
j_call: TRBJ2-2
clone_size: NA
d_call: NA
cdr3_aa: CASSLKAGPNTGELFF
cdr3_nt: TGCGCCAGCAGCTTGAAGGCGGGGCCGAACACCGGGGAGCTGTTTTTT

v_call: TRBV3-1
j_call: TRBJ2-7
clone_size: NA
d_call: NA
cdr3_aa: CASSHPMASRRDEQYF
cdr3_nt: TGTGCCAGCAGCCATCCGATGGCTTCTAGGCGGGACGAGCAGTACTTT

v_call: TRBV6-6
j_call: TRBJ1-1
clone_size: NA
d_call: TRBD1
cdr3_aa: CASSSGQGTLAFF
cdr3_nt: TGTGCCAGCAGTTCGGGACAGGGGACGTTGGCTTTCTTT

v_call: TRBV4-1
j_call: TRBJ2-1
clone_size: many
d_call: NA
cdr3_aa: CASSPTRNGNNEQFF
cdr3_nt: TGCGCCAGCAGCCCGACCAGAAACGGAAATAATGAGCAGTTCTTC

v_call: TRBV20-1
j_call: TRBJ1-4
clone_size: NA
d_call: NA
cdr3_aa: CSAPGATSEKLFF
cdr3_nt: TGCAGTGCCCCCGGGGCGACGAGTGAAAAACTGTTTTTT

v_call: TRBV10-3
j_call: TRBJ1-1
clone_size: few
d_call: NA
cdr3_aa: CAITSQARNTEAFF
cdr3_nt: TGTGCCATCACCTCACAGGCCCGGAACACTGAAGCTTTCTTT

v_call: TRBV5-1
j_call: TRBJ2-7
clone_size: few
d_call: TRBD1
cdr3_aa: CASSPEGQGAYEQYF
cdr3_nt: TGCGCCAGCAGCCCGGAAGGACAGGGGGCCTACGAGCAGTACTTC

v_call: TRBV7-9
j_call: TRBJ2-5
clone_size: NA
d_call: TRBD1
cdr3_aa: CASSLKGAGEQYF
cdr3_nt: TGTGCCAGCAGCTTAAAGGGGGCGGGTGAGCAGTACTTC

v_call: TRBV12-3/TRBV12-4
j_call: TRBJ1-3
clone_size: NA
d_call: TRBD1
cdr3_aa: CASSDTGDPAGNTIYF
cdr3_nt: TGTGCCAGCAGTGACACAGGGGACCCAGCGGGAAACACCATATATTTT

v_call: TRBV20-1
j_call: TRBJ1-2
clone_size: NA
d_call: TRBD1
cdr3_aa: CSARDNDRGNYGYTF
cdr3_nt: TGCAGTGCTAGAGACAATGACAGGGGTAACTATGGCTACACCTTC

v_call: TRBV4-1
j_call: TRBJ2-7
clone_size: many
d_call: TRBD2
cdr3_aa: CASSQGLAVSYNEQYF
cdr3_nt: TGCGCCAGCAGCCAAGGACTAGCGGTTTCCTACAATGAGCAGTACTTC

v_call: TRBV28
j_call: TRBJ2-4
clone_size: NA
d_call: TRBD2
cdr3_aa: CASSPPTSLAKNIQYF
cdr3_nt: TGTGCCAGCAGTCCTCCGACTAGCTTAGCCAAAAACATTCAGTACTTC

v_call: TRBV20-1
j_call: TRBJ2-7
clone_size: NA
d_call: NA
cdr3_aa: CSARHDRGEYF
cdr3_nt: TGCAGTGCTAGACATGACCGGGGCGAGTACTTC

v_call: TRBV4-2
j_call: TRBJ1-3
clone_size: NA
d_call: NA
cdr3_aa: CASSQDLRNTIYF
cdr3_nt: TGTGCCAGCAGCCAAGATCTCAGAAACACCATATATTTT

v_call: TRBV4-1
j_call: TRBJ2-7
clone_size: NA
d_call: NA
cdr3_aa: CANSQFLGRAYEQYF
cdr3_nt: TGCGCCAACAGCCAATTCCTTGGCAGGGCCTACGAGCAGTACTTC

v_call: TRBV4-1
j_call: TRBJ1-5
clone_size: many
d_call: NA
cdr3_aa: CASSQGNSNQPQHF
cdr3_nt: TGCGCCAGCAGCCAAGGAAATAGCAATCAGCCCCAGCATTTT

v_call: TRBV2
j_call: TRBJ1-2
clone_size: NA
d_call: TRBD1
cdr3_aa: CASSEAGDRGYGYTF
cdr3_nt: TGTGCCAGCAGTGAAGCTGGAGACAGGGGGTATGGCTACACCTTC

v_call: TRBV2
j_call: TRBJ2-1
clone_size: many
d_call: TRBD2
cdr3_aa: CASSPSGRSYNEQFF
cdr3_nt: TGTGCCAGCAGTCCTAGCGGGCGCTCCTACAATGAGCAGTTCTTC

v_call: TRBV7-9
j_call: TRBJ2-7
clone_size: NA
d_call: TRBD1
cdr3_aa: CASSPVDRAPLNEQYF
cdr3_nt: TGTGCCAGCAGCCCCGTTGACAGGGCCCCCCTCAATGAGCAGTACTTC

v_call: TRBV6-5
j_call: TRBJ2-1
clone_size: few
d_call: TRBD2
cdr3_aa: CASSYSTSGGVYNEQFF
cdr3_nt: TGTGCCAGCAGTTACTCTACTAGCGGGGGGGTTTACAATGAGCAGTTCTTC

v_call: TRBV21-1
j_call: TRBJ2-1
clone_size: NA
d_call: NA
cdr3_aa: CASSKLASGREEQFF
cdr3_nt: TGTGCCAGCAGCAAACTGGCTAGCGGGAGGGAGGAGCAGTTCTTC

v_call: TRBV6-2/TRBV6-3
j_call: TRBJ2-3
clone_size: once
d_call: TRBD2
cdr3_aa: CASRNPDATSGGPGDTQYF
cdr3_nt: TGTGCCAGCAGGAACCCCGACGCGACTAGCGGGGGGCCCGGCGATACGCAGTATTTT

v_call: TRBV7-9
j_call: TRBJ1-3
clone_size: NA
d_call: NA
cdr3_aa: CAMYKGGFSGNTIYF
cdr3_nt: TGTGCCATGTATAAAGGGGGATTCTCTGGAAACACCATATATTTT

v_call: TRBV10-3
j_call: TRBJ2-2
clone_size: few
d_call: TRBD1
cdr3_aa: CAISTGGAGTGELFF
cdr3_nt: TGTGCCATCAGTACAGGGGGCGCCGGCACCGGGGAGCTGTTTTTT

v_call: TRBV9
j_call: TRBJ2-7
clone_size: few
d_call: TRBD2
cdr3_aa: CASSGAGTSYYEQYF
cdr3_nt: TGTGCCAGCAGCGGTGCCGGGACTAGCTACTACGAGCAGTACTTC

v_call: TRBV12-3/TRBV12-4
j_call: TRBJ2-7
clone_size: once
d_call: NA
cdr3_aa: CASTFGVNEQYF
cdr3_nt: TGTGCCAGCACTTTCGGGGTTAATGAGCAGTACTTC

v_call: TRBV14
j_call: TRBJ2-1
clone_size: few
d_call: NA
cdr3_aa: CASSRHPPRGYYPSEQFF
cdr3_nt: TGTGCCAGCAGCCGCCACCCTCCCAGGGGATATTATCCTAGTGAGCAGTTCTTC

v_call: TRBV6-6
j_call: TRBJ1-5
clone_size: NA
d_call: NA
cdr3_aa: CASIPGTSDQPQHF
cdr3_nt: TGTGCCAGCATCCCCGGGACCTCTGATCAGCCCCAGCATTTT

v_call: TRBV7-2
j_call: TRBJ2-7
clone_size: NA
d_call: NA
cdr3_aa: CASGVPGTTYEQYF
cdr3_nt: TGTGCCAGCGGCGTCCCCGGGACCACCTACGAGCAGTACTTC

v_call: TRBV13
j_call: TRBJ2-1
clone_size: NA
d_call: TRBD2
cdr3_aa: CASSPGARGAYEQFF
cdr3_nt: TGTGCCAGCAGCCCGGGGGCGCGGGGGGCGTACGAGCAGTTCTTC

v_call: TRBV24-1
j_call: TRBJ2-7
clone_size: NA
d_call: NA
cdr3_aa: CATSATSNEQYF
cdr3_nt: TGTGCCACCAGTGCTACTTCCAATGAGCAGTACTTC

v_call: TRBV7-2
j_call: TRBJ1-5
clone_size: NA
d_call: TRBD1
cdr3_aa: CASSSQGAFDQPQHF
cdr3_nt: TGTGCCAGCAGCTCACAGGGGGCTTTTGATCAGCCCCAGCATTTT

v_call: TRBV28
j_call: TRBJ1-6
clone_size: NA
d_call: TRBD1
cdr3_aa: CASSLQPGQANSPLHF
cdr3_nt: TGTGCCAGCAGCTTACAACCGGGACAGGCAAATTCACCCCTCCACTTT

v_call: TRBV29-1
j_call: TRBJ2-7
clone_size: NA
d_call: NA
cdr3_aa: CSVGPGGYEQYF
cdr3_nt: TGCAGCGTCGGCCCAGGAGGCTACGAGCAGTACTTC

v_call: TRBV20-1
j_call: TRBJ1-2
clone_size: NA
d_call: TRBD1
cdr3_aa: CSASPPGQERLYGYTF
cdr3_nt: TGCAGTGCTAGCCCCCCGGGACAGGAGAGACTGTATGGCTACACCTTC

v_call: TRBV6-1
j_call: TRBJ2-7
clone_size: few
d_call: NA
cdr3_aa: CASSDQTYEQYF
cdr3_nt: TGTGCCAGCAGTGATCAAACCTACGAGCAGTACTTC

v_call: TRBV3-1
j_call: TRBJ2-2
clone_size: NA
d_call: NA
cdr3_aa: CASSLRDRSGELFF
cdr3_nt: TGTGCCAGCAGCCTCCGGGACCGGTCCGGGGAGCTGTTTTTT

v_call: TRBV2
j_call: TRBJ1-3
clone_size: NA
d_call: NA
cdr3_aa: CANGGQSYRGNTIYF
cdr3_nt: TGTGCCAACGGAGGGCAGTCCTACAGGGGAAACACCATATATTTT

v_call: TRBV25-1
j_call: TRBJ1-1
clone_size: NA
d_call: NA
cdr3_aa: CASLGRGVMNTEAFF
cdr3_nt: TGTGCCAGCTTGGGACGGGGGGTGATGAACACTGAAGCTTTCTTT

v_call: TRBV29-1
j_call: TRBJ2-7
clone_size: few
d_call: NA
cdr3_aa: CSVRSGLYEQYF
cdr3_nt: TGCAGCGTTCGAAGCGGTCTATACGAGCAGTACTTC

v_call: TRBV5-1
j_call: TRBJ2-1
clone_size: NA
d_call: NA
cdr3_aa: CASSTGLVYFNEQFF
cdr3_nt: TGCGCCAGCAGCACGGGGCTAGTTTATTTCAATGAGCAGTTCTTC

v_call: TRBV3-1
j_call: TRBJ2-3
clone_size: NA
d_call: TRBD2
cdr3_aa: CASRPGKPLAGATWDTQYF
cdr3_nt: TGTGCCAGCAGACCTGGAAAACCCTTAGCGGGGGCAACGTGGGATACGCAGTATTTT

v_call: TRBV6-1
j_call: TRBJ2-1
clone_size: NA
d_call: NA
cdr3_aa: CASSELGGAGIEQFF
cdr3_nt: TGTGCCAGCAGTGAACTGGGGGGCGCAGGTATTGAGCAGTTCTTC

v_call: TRBV5-1
j_call: TRBJ2-5
clone_size: NA
d_call: NA
cdr3_aa: CASSLFGGKGQYF
cdr3_nt: TGCGCCAGCAGCTTGTTCGGGGGCAAAGGGCAGTACTTC

v_call: TRBV7-8
j_call: TRBJ1-1
clone_size: NA
d_call: NA
cdr3_aa: CASSPPGKLNTEAFF
cdr3_nt: TGTGCCAGCAGCCCCCCCGGGAAATTGAACACTGAAGCTTTCTTT

v_call: TRBV5-1
j_call: TRBJ2-7
clone_size: few
d_call: NA
cdr3_aa: CASSAEKRISYEQYF
cdr3_nt: TGCGCCAGCAGCGCGGAGAAAAGGATCTCCTACGAGCAGTACTTC

v_call: TRBV29-1
j_call: TRBJ2-7
clone_size: NA
d_call: TRBD2
cdr3_aa: CSVGFPPGLTLGTSGNYEQYF
cdr3_nt: TGCAGCGTTGGCTTCCCACCCGGACTGACGTTAGGGACTAGCGGGAACTACGAGCAGTACTTC

v_call: TRBV9
j_call: TRBJ2-7
clone_size: few
d_call: TRBD1
cdr3_aa: CASNPTGGPYEQYF
cdr3_nt: TGTGCCAGCAACCCGACAGGGGGACCCTACGAGCAGTACTTC

v_call: TRBV5-1
j_call: TRBJ2-7
clone_size: NA
d_call: NA
cdr3_aa: CASRPDGPYEQYF
cdr3_nt: TGCGCCAGCCGCCCGGACGGCCCCTACGAGCAGTACTTC

v_call: TRBV15
j_call: TRBJ2-7
clone_size: NA
d_call: TRBD1
cdr3_aa: CATSTPETGGLEQYF
cdr3_nt: TGTGCCACCAGCACGCCGGAGACAGGGGGCCTCGAGCAGTACTTC

v_call: TRBV20-1
j_call: TRBJ2-7
clone_size: NA
d_call: NA
cdr3_aa: CSARELNEQYF
cdr3_nt: TGCAGTGCTAGAGAACTGAACGAGCAGTACTTC

v_call: TRBV12-3/TRBV12-4
j_call: TRBJ2-1
clone_size: NA
d_call: NA
cdr3_aa: CGSRASDLTGNEQFF
cdr3_nt: TGTGGCAGCCGAGCCAGCGATTTAACGGGCAATGAGCAGTTCTTC

v_call: TRBV5-1
j_call: TRBJ2-1
clone_size: NA
d_call: TRBD2
cdr3_aa: CASSLFAGGRVRNEQFF
cdr3_nt: TGCGCCAGCAGCTTGTTTGCGGGGGGGCGGGTAAGGAATGAGCAGTTCTTC

v_call: TRBV12-3/TRBV12-4
j_call: TRBJ2-5
clone_size: NA
d_call: NA
cdr3_aa: CASSRSGRRSETQYF
cdr3_nt: TGTGCCAGCAGCCGGTCGGGGCGGAGATCTGAGACCCAGTACTTC

v_call: TRBV9
j_call: TRBJ2-1
clone_size: NA
d_call: TRBD1
cdr3_aa: CASSAPGTGGYNEQFF
cdr3_nt: TGTGCCAGCAGCGCTCCCGGGACAGGGGGATACAATGAGCAGTTCTTC

v_call: TRBV12-3/TRBV12-4
j_call: TRBJ1-1
clone_size: few
d_call: TRBD1
cdr3_aa: CASRYRGAEAFF
cdr3_nt: TGTGCCAGCAGGTACAGGGGTGCTGAAGCTTTCTTT